Below, 21 T cell receptor beta chains from the same sample are listed, as sequenced in a study of T cell responses to AZD1222 COVID-19 vaccine. TCRdb keeps only in-frame clones here, not all; method: immunoSEQ multiplex PCR. This sample has about 210,000 clones; about 94% occur once, and the top ten carry 1.7%. The sequences come from peripheral blood, collected 28 days after the second dose of the MenACWY control vaccine. Receptors were obtained from an adult who received the MenACWY meningococcal vaccine as a control.

V and J are TRBV11-3 and TRBJ2-5; TRBD2 matches 8 bases. V lost 4 bases, J lost 4 bases, and 8 bases stayed unmatched. Germline CDR1 reads SGHNT; CDR2 reads YENEEA. CDR3 length equals 15 residues. The CDR3 here is CASSSAGGASETQYF. CDR3 bases: TGTGCCAGCAGCTCGGCCGGGGGGGCCTCAGAGACCCAGTACTTC.

J is TRBJ2-4 and V is TRBV7-9, with D tentatively TRBD1 (6 bases). The CDR3 spans 19 residues. The V gene lost 6 bases and the J gene lost 0 bases, with 24 bases spanning the gap. The germline gives CDR1 SEHNR, CDR2 FQNEAQ (reference sequence). CDR3 in amino acids: CASRKGSQQGRLAKNIQYF. The CDR3 DNA reads as TGTGCCAGCAGAAAAGGGTCCCAACAGGGTCGTTTAGCCAAAAACATTCAGTACTTC.

The V gene is TRBV7-6, the J gene TRBJ1-6; D not resolved. CDR1 and CDR2 (germline): SGHVS, FNYEAQ. This CDR3 is 14 amino acids long. V lost 4 bases and J 2 bases, leaving 6 bases between the germline ends. CDR3 region: CASSSTTYNSPLHF. The CDR3 nucleotides read TGTGCCAGCAGCTCCACGACCTATAATTCACCCCTCCACTTT.

V gene TRBV5-1 combines with J gene TRBJ2-2, with 7 bases fitting TRBD2. CDR3 length equals 15 residues. After removal of 0 bases from V and 1 base from J, the junction contained 0 bases not matched to a gene. Per germline, CDR1 SGHRS and CDR2 YFSETQ. CDR3 in DNA: TGCGCCAGCAGCTTGGGCGGGGGGAACACCGGGGAGCTGTTTTTT. Its translation is CASSLGGGNTGELFF.

The rearrangement uses TRBV24-1 and TRBJ2-7; D unclear. Germline CDR1 is KGHDR and CDR2 is SFDVKD. The V and J ends lost 0 bases and 2 bases respectively, with 19 bases between them. There are 18 residues in the CDR3. CDR3 coding DNA: TGTGCCACCAGTGATTTGCAAGAGCTCTACCGGGTCACCTACGAGCAGTACTTC. The encoded protein is CATSDLQELYRVTYEQYF.

The chain couples TRBV5-1 to TRBJ2-1; tentative D call: TRBD2 (5 bases). The V and J ends lost 0 bases and 1 base respectively, with 11 bases between them. This CDR3 contains 16 residues. Per germline, CDR1 SGHRS and CDR2 YFSETQ. In nucleotides, the CDR3 is TGCGCCAGCAGCTTGGCCTTGGACTTTTCCTACAATGAGCAGTTCTTC. Its protein is CASSLALDFSYNEQFF.

V usage is TRBV3-1 (or the pseudogene TRBV3-2) and J usage is TRBJ2-2; D may be TRBD1 or TRBD2 (6 bases each). CDR1 LGHDT and CDR2 YNNKEL come from the germline V gene (reference sequence). This CDR3 contains 15 residues. V dropped 2 bases and J dropped 2 bases, with 9 bases sitting between them. CDR3 bases: TGTGCCAGCAGCCAAAGGGGGGATAACACCGGGGAGCTGTTTTTT. Residues: CASSQRGDNTGELFF.

V gene TRBV20-1 combines with J gene TRBJ2-7; 14 positions match TRBD2. V shed 3 bases, J shed 3 bases, and the junction held 7 bases outside the gene matches. The germline V gene has CDR1 DFQATT and CDR2 SNEGSKA (reference sequence). The CDR3 sequence is 16 residues long. CDR3 amino acids: CSASDPGTSGSYEQYF. The DNA of the CDR3 is TGCAGTGCTAGTGACCCAGGGACTAGCGGGAGCTACGAGCAGTACTTC.

This CDR3 reads CASSLMAERNTIYF. The CDR3 nucleotides read TGTGCCAGCAGCTTAATGGCCGAGAGAAACACCATATATTTT. The chain carries TRBV7-9 and TRBJ1-3; no definite D call. The CDR3 covers 14 residues. V was trimmed by 2 bases and J by 5 bases, leaving 10 bases between them. Germline loops: CDR1 SEHNR, CDR2 FQNEAQ (reference sequence).

This chain joins TRBV11-2 and TRBJ2-1; 9 bases are a match to TRBD2. The CDR3 runs to 14 residues. Germline lookup yields CDR1 SGHAT and CDR2 FQNNGV. Trimming cost V 4 bases and J 15 bases; bases outside gene matches: 13. The CDR3 coding sequence is TGTGCCAGCAGCTCCTTAAATAGCGGGAGAATCCTGTTCTTC. It codes for CASSSLNSGRILFF.

V and J are TRBV28 and TRBJ2-7; 14 bases match TRBD2. The CDR3 totals 16 residues. The ends lost 3 bases at V and 5 bases at J; junction bases unmatched: 6. Germline V gene sequence: CDR1 MDHEN, CDR2 SYDVKM. The CDR3 sequence: CASSLGLAGASDEQYF. The CDR3 DNA reads TGTGCCAGCAGTTTGGGACTAGCGGGAGCATCCGACGAGCAGTACTTC.

V and J are TRBV24-1 and TRBJ2-6; the D is unclear. This CDR3 has 17 residues. The germline CDR1 and CDR2 sequences are KGHDR and SFDVKD. With 3 bases removed from V and 0 bases from J, the gap between germline ends came to 11 bases. CDR3 in DNA: TGTGCCACCAGTGATCAAGGACGGCGCTCTGGGGCCAACGTCCTGACTTTC. The encoded protein is CATSDQGRRSGANVLTF.

The CDR3: CATSDFPGGVTEAFF. In DNA, the CDR3 is TGTGCCACCAGTGATTTTCCAGGTGGGGTCACTGAAGCTTTCTTT. V gene TRBV24-1 combines with J gene TRBJ1-1; D remains unclear. With 1 base removed from V and 4 bases from J, the gap between germline ends came to 12 bases. The germline CDR1 and CDR2 sequences are KGHDR and SFDVKD. This CDR3 region has 15 residues.

The gene calls are TRBV5-6 and TRBJ2-7; D is ambiguous. The V end lost 4 bases, the J end lost 0 bases, and 14 bases lay between the germline ends. This CDR3 has 15 amino acids. The germline gives CDR1 SGHDT, CDR2 YYEEEE. This chain's CDR3 is CASSAVSDVSYEQYF. The CDR3 coding sequence is TGTGCCAGCAGCGCGGTAAGTGACGTCTCCTACGAGCAGTACTTC.

The chain has TRBV29-1 and TRBJ2-1, with D maybe TRBD2 (6 bases). Trimming shortened V by 7 bases and J by 2 bases, and 9 bases separated the two germline ends. Per germline, CDR1 SQVTM and CDR2 ANQGSEA. This CDR3 comprises 12 residues. CDR3: CSALATYNEQFF. The DNA for the CDR3 is TGCAGCGCTCTAGCGACCTACAATGAGCAGTTCTTC.

The chain couples TRBV19 to TRBJ1-5; 7 bases line up with TRBD1. Germline lookup yields CDR1 LNHDA and CDR2 SQIVND (reference sequence). This CDR3 spans 15 amino acids. V lost 3 bases, J lost 3 bases, and 5 bases stayed unmatched. In nucleotides, the CDR3 is TGTGCCAGTAGTATTTCGACAGGGATCAATCAGCCCCAGCATTTT. Protein sequence: CASSISTGINQPQHF.

This sequence joins TRBV2 and TRBJ2-3; TRBD1 is a possible D gene (6 bases). Per the germline V gene, CDR1 is SNHLY and CDR2 is FYNNEI. V lost 6 bases and J lost 6, with 16 bases in between. CDR3 length: 14 residues. CDR3 amino acids: CASRIRGGGDTQYF. CDR3 coding DNA: TGTGCCAGCAGGATCCGAGGGGGTGGGGATACGCAGTATTTT.

This clone was detected only once. As DNA, the CDR3 is TGTGCCAGCAATGGGTATGGCTACACCTTC. Translation gives CASNGYGYTF. This chain joins TRBV6-5 and TRBJ1-2; D is undetermined. The CDR3 covers 10 residues. Germline lookup yields CDR1 MNHEY and CDR2 SVGAGI. V lost 7 bases to trimming and J lost 5 bases, with 5 bases between them.

The CDR3 DNA is TGTGCCAGCAGTCCTGAACTAAATCAGCCCCAGCATTTT. Residues: CASSPELNQPQHF. This chain uses TRBV12-3 or TRBV12-4 with TRBJ1-5; D unresolved. CDR3 size: 13 residues. V was trimmed by 5 bases and J by 4 bases, leaving 9 bases between them.

This clone was counted a single time. This chain joins TRBV28 and TRBJ1-2, with D uncertain. Germline CDR1 MDHEN, CDR2 SYDVKM. The CDR3 length is 14 residues. Trimming left V 6 bases short and J 8 bases short, with 19 bases between. The CDR3 sequence is CASSSPWTGKGYTF. In DNA form, the CDR3 reads TGTGCCAGCAGCTCCCCATGGACCGGGAAGGGCTACACCTTC.

This chain connects TRBV4-3 to TRBJ2-7, with a weak D call TRBD1 (6 bases). The CDR3 totals 14 residues. The V gene's germline CDR1 is LGHNA and CDR2 YSLEER. The ends were cut back, 3 bases at V and 6 bases at J, with 15 bases in the middle. For the CDR3, the DNA is TGCGCCAGCAGCCACGGACAGCGAGAGCGCGAGCAGTACTTC. Translated: CASSHGQREREQYF.